Sequencing of this T cell receptor (beta chain) was carried out in a study of regulatory T cells in long-lasting Graves disease. Time point meaning: newly diagnosed GD, antithyroid drugs for less than 3 months. TCR sequences were obtained from RNA taken from PBMCs. iRepertoire HTBI primers and Arm-PCR of CDR3 regions built TCR beta libraries. A single record per CDR3 protein comes from TCRdb applying MiXCR to the multiplex PCR reads. Of about 530,000 distinct CDR3 sequences listed, roughly a sixth are singletons. This clonotype has at least ten counts. These data were likewise used in another study, on T cells in Graves' hyperthyroidism and ophthalmopathy.

The sample consisted of peripheral blood mononuclear cells (PBMCs), taken at new diagnosis, from a patient treated with antithyroid drugs. The TCR originated in a woman aged 35-65 years with Graves disease.

This CDR3 reads CASQRGGETQYF. CDR3 bases: TGTGCCAGCCAAAGGGGCGGAGAGACCCAGTACTTC. The V and J genes are TRBV11-2 and TRBJ2-5, with D perhaps matching TRBD1 (5 bases). The CDR3 has 12 residues. V gave up 8 bases and J gave up 4 bases, with 11 bases separating them. From germline, CDR1 is SGHAT and CDR2 FQNNGV.